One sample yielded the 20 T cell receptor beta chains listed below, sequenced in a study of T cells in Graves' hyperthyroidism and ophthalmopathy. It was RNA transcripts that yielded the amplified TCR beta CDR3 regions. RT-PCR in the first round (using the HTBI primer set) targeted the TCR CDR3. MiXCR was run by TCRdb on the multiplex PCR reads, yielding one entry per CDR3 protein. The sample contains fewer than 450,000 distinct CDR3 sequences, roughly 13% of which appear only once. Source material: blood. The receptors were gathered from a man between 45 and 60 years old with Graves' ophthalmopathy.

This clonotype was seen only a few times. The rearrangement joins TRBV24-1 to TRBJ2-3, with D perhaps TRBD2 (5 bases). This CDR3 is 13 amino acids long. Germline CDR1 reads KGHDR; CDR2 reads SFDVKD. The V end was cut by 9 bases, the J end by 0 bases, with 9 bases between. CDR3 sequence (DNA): TGTGCCACCGCGGAGGCTAGCACAGATACGCAGTATTTT. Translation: CATAEASTDTQYF.

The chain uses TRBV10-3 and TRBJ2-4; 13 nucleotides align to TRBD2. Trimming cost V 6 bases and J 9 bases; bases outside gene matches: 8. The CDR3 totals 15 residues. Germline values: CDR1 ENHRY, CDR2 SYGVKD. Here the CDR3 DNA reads TGTGCCATCAGAGCCACTAGCGGGAGGGCCGGCATTCAGTACTTC. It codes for CAIRATSGRAGIQYF.

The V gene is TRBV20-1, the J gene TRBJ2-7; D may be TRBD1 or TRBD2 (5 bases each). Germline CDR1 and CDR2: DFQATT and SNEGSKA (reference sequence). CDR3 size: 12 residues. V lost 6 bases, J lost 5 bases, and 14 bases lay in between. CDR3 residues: CSATGTLHEQYF. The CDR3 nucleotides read TGCAGTGCAACCGGGACCCTCCACGAGCAGTACTTC.

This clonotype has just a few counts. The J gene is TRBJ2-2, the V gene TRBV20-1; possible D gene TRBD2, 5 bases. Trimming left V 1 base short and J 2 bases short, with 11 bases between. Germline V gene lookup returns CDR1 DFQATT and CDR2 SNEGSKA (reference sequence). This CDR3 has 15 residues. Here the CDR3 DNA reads TGCAGTGCTAGAGCTCGGACTGCCAACACCGGGGAGCTGTTTTTT. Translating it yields CSARARTANTGELFF.

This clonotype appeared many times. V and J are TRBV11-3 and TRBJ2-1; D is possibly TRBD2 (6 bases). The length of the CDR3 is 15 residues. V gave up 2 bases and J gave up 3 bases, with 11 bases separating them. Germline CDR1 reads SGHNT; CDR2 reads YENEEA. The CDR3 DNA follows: TGTGCCAGCAGCTTAATTGGGCGGGACTACAATGAGCAGTTCTTC. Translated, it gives CASSLIGRDYNEQFF. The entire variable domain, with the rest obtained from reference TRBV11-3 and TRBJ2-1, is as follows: EAGVVQSPRYKIIEKKQPVAFWCNPISGHNTLYWYLQNLGQGPELLIRYENEEAVDDSQLPKDRFSAERLKGVDSTLKIQPAELGDSAVYLCASSLIGRDYNEQFFGPGTRLTVL.

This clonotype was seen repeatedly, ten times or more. The CDR3 protein is CASSFNEASTDTQYF. Here the CDR3 DNA reads TGCGCCAGCAGCTTCAACGAAGCAAGCACAGATACGCAGTATTTT. V and J are TRBV5-1 and TRBJ2-3; D unclear. Germline V lookup: CDR1 SGHRS, CDR2 YFSETQ. There are 15 residues in the CDR3. V lost 2 bases to trimming and J lost 0 bases, with 10 bases between them.

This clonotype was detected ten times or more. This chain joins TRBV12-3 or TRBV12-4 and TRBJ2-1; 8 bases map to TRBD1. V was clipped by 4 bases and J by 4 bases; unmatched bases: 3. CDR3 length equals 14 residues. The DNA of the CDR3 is TGTGCCAGCAGTTATGGACAGGGTTACAATGAGCAGTTCTTC. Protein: CASSYGQGYNEQFF.

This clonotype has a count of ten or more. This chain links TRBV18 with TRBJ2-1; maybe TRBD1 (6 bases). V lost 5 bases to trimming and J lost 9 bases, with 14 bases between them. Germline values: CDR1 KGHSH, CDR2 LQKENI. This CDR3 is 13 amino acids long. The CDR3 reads CASSSRGSPEQFF. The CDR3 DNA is TGTGCCAGCTCATCCAGGGGTTCCCCTGAGCAGTTCTTC. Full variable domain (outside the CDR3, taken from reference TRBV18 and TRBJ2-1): NAGVMQNPRHLVRRRGQEARLRCSPMKGHSHVYWYRQLPEEGLKFMVYLQKENIIDESGMPKERFSAEFPKEGPSILRIQQVVRGDSAAYFCASSSRGSPEQFFGPGTRLTVL.

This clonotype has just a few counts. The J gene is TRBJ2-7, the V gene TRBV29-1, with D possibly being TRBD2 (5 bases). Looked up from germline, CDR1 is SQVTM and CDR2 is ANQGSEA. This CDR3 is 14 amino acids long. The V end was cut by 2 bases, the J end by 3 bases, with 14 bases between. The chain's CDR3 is CSVEPWTYYYEQYF. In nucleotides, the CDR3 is TGCAGCGTTGAACCATGGACTTACTACTACGAGCAGTACTTC.

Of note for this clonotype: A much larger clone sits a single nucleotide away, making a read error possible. As DNA, the CDR3 is TGTGCCAGCAGTGACGCAGGCCCAACTAATGAAAAACTGTTTTTT. It codes for CASSDAGPTNEKLFF. The chain has TRBV6-1 and TRBJ1-4; D gene unclear. V was cut by 3 bases and J by 0 bases, with 8 bases left in between. CDR1 MNHNS and CDR2 SASEGT come from the germline V gene. There are 15 residues in the CDR3.

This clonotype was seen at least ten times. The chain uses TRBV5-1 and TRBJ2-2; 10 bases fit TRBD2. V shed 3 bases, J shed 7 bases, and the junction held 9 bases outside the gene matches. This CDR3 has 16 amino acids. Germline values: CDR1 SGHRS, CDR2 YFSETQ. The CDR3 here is CASSYRAGGPIGELFF. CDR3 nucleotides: TGCGCCAGCAGCTATCGAGCGGGAGGGCCGATCGGGGAGCTGTTTTTT.

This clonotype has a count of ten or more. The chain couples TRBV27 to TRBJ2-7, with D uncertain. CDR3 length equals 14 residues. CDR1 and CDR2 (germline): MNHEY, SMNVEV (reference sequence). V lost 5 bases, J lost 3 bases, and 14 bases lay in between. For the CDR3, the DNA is TGTGCCAGCAGTCGAGGACGTTTCAACTACGAGCAGTACTTC. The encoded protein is CASSRGRFNYEQYF.

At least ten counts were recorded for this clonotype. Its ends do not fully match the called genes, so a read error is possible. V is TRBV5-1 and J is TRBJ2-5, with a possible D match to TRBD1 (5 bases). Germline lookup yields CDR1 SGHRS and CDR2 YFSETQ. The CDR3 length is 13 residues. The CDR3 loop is CASSLGAEETQYF. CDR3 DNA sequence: TGTGCCAGCAGCTTAGGGGCCGAAGAGACCCAGTACTTC.

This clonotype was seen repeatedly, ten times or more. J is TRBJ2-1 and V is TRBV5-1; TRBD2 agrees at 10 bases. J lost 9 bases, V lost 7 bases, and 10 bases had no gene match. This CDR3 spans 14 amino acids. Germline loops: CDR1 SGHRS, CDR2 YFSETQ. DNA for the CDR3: TGCGCCAGCTCCGGGACTAGCGTCCGTCGTGAGCAGTTCTTC. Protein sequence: CASSGTSVRREQFF.

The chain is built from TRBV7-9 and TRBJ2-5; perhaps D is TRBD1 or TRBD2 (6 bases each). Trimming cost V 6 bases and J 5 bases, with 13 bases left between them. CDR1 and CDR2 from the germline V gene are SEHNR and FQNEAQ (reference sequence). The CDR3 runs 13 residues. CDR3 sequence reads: CASRSTGAETQYF. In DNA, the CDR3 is TGTGCCAGCAGGAGCACGGGGGCGGAGACCCAGTACTTC. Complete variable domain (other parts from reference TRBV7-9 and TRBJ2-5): DTGVSQNPRHKITKRGQNVTFRCDPISEHNRLYWYRQTLGQGPEFLTYFQNEAQLEKSRLLSDRFSAERPKGSFSTLEIQRTEQGDSAMYLCASRSTGAETQYFGPGTRLLVL.

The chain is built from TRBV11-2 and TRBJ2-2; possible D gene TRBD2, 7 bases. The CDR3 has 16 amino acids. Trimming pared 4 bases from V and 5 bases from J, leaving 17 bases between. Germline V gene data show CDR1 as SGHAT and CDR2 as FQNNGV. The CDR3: CASSSRGAAGTGELFF. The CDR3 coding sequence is TGTGCCAGCAGCTCTCGGGGGGCGGCCGGAACCGGGGAGCTGTTTTTT.

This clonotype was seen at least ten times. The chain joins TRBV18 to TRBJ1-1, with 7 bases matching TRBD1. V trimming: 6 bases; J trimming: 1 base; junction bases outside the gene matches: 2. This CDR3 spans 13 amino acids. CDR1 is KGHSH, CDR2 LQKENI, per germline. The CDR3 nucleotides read TGTGCCAGCTCGACAGGGTCGAACACTGAAGCTTTCTTT. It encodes CASSTGSNTEAFF. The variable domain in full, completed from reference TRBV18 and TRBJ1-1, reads NAGVMQNPRHLVRRRGQEARLRCSPMKGHSHVYWYRQLPEEGLKFMVYLQKENIIDESGMPKERFSAEFPKEGPSILRIQQVVRGDSAAYFCASSTGSNTEAFFGQGTRLTVV.

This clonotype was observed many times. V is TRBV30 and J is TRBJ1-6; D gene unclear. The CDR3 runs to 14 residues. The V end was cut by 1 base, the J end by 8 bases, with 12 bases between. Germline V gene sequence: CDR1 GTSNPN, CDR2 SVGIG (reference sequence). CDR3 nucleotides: TGTGCCTGGAGTGAAGGGTTTTATGATTCACCCCTCCACTTT. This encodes CAWSEGFYDSPLHF.

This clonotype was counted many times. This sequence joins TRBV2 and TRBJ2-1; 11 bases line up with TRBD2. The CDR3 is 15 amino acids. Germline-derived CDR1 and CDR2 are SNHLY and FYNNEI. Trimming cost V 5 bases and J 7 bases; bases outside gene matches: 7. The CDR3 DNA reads TGTGCCAGCAGTCCCACTAGCGGGAGTGAAAATGAGCAGTTCTTC. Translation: CASSPTSGSENEQFF.

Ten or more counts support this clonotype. The CDR3: CASSQGINVRQYF. In nucleotides, the CDR3 is TGTGCCAGCAGCCAGGGAATCAACGTACGCCAGTACTTC. The chain carries TRBV14 and TRBJ2-5, with D unclear. The V gene's germline CDR1 is SGHDN and CDR2 FVKESK. Trimming removed 3 bases from V and 10 bases from J, with 15 bases in between. The CDR3 spans 13 residues.